The 23 T cell receptor beta chains below all came from one sample that was sequenced in a study of cytomegalovirus exposure and HLA in healthy donors. The PCR contained 60 Vbeta and 13 Jbeta primers. TCRdb keeps only in-frame clones here, not all; method: immunoSEQ multiplex PCR. Of 150,000 to 200,000 clones in the sample, 70% to 80% are singletons; the top ten hold approximately 2%. The sample consisted of PBMCs. The source is a woman aged 30 to 39 in good health and CMV-seropositive.

The chain uses TRBV21-1 and TRBJ1-3; the table's D call, TRBD1, was not checked against the DNA. TRBV21-1 counts as a pseudogene. CDR3 length equals 14 residues. CDR3 protein: CASSIDRSGNTIYF. CDR3 DNA sequence: TGTGCCAGCAGCATAGACAGGTCTGGAAACACCATATATTTT.

This sequence joins TRBV2 and TRBJ1-2; the D gene is possibly TRBD1 (5 bases). From germline, CDR1 is SNHLY and CDR2 FYNNEI. The CDR3 loop spans 13 amino acids. Trimming left V 2 bases short and J 6 bases short, with 10 bases between. The CDR3 here is CASSERQGNGYTF. CDR3 nucleotides: TGTGCCAGCAGTGAACGGCAGGGTAATGGCTACACCTTC.

The chain is built from TRBV7-2 and TRBJ2-7; TRBD2 matches 7 bases. CDR3 length equals 13 residues. V was clipped by 5 bases and J by 4 bases; unmatched bases: 5. Germline V CDR1 and CDR2: SGHTA, FQGNSA. CDR3 region: CASSPGGGYEQYF. In DNA, the CDR3 is TGTGCCAGCAGCCCGGGAGGCGGGTACGAGCAGTACTTC.

Turning to this clone: The DNA is omitted, as the CDR3 cannot be located on it reliably, and the CDR3 follows TCRdb's listing. J is TRBJ1-2 and V is TRBV6-1; the DNA was not used to check the table's D call, TRBD1. In germline, CDR1 is MNHNS, CDR2 SASEGT. Termini included, the CDR3 measures 14 amino acids. The CDR3 spells CASSTSGQNYGYTF.

The chain is built from TRBV9 and TRBJ1-1; 9 positions agree with TRBD1. J gave up 6 bases and V 3 bases, and 9 bases lay outside the gene matches. CDR1 is SGDLS and CDR2 is YYNGEE in the germline V gene. The CDR3 sequence is 15 residues long. The CDR3 DNA reads as TGTGCCAGCAGCGCCGGGACAGGGCTTGGGGCTGAAGCTTTCTTT. It translates to CASSAGTGLGAEAFF.

CDR3 protein: CASSQQGGEQYF. In nucleotides, the CDR3 is TGTGCCAGCAGTCAGCAGGGAGGCGAGCAGTACTTC. The rearrangement links TRBV2 to TRBJ2-7; D perhaps matches TRBD2 (6 bases). The CDR3 totals 12 residues. Germline V CDR1 and CDR2: SNHLY, FYNNEI. V lost 5 bases and J lost 6, with 11 bases in between.

V and J are TRBV6-1 and TRBJ1-2; TRBD1 agrees at 8 bases. J was trimmed by 2 bases and V by 4 bases; bases with no gene match: 3. Per germline, CDR1 MNHNS and CDR2 SASEGT. This CDR3 has 14 amino acids. The CDR3 DNA follows: TGTGCCAGCAGTGCTTACAGGGGGAACTATGGCTACACCTTC. This translates into CASSAYRGNYGYTF.

V gene TRBV5-4 combines with J gene TRBJ2-2; TRBD2 matches at 10 bases. V trimming: 3 bases; J trimming: 2 bases; junction bases outside the gene matches: 7. Germline CDR1 is SGHNT and CDR2 is YYREEE (reference sequence). This CDR3 has 17 residues. The chain's CDR3 is CASSSPGLAPNTGELFF. CDR3 coding DNA: TGTGCCAGCAGCTCACCGGGACTAGCGCCAAACACCGGGGAGCTGTTTTTT.

Regarding this clone: The junction differs from germline at one of its ends, possibly a read error. The same CDR3 arises from other DNA sequences in this sample as well. The rearrangement uses TRBV6-4 and TRBJ1-6; D may be TRBD1 (6 bases). CDR3 length: 15 amino acids. In germline, CDR1 is MRHNA, CDR2 SNTAGT. The DNA for the CDR3 is TGTGCCAGCAGAGAGATACAGGGTATGAATTCCCCCCTCCACTTT. Its protein is CASREIQGMNSPLHF.

J is TRBJ1-5 and V is TRBV18; TRBD1 matches at 7 bases. In germline, CDR1 is KGHSH, CDR2 LQKENI. V was clipped by 6 bases and J by 5 bases; unmatched bases: 13. CDR3 length: 16 residues. As DNA, the CDR3 is TGTGCCAGCTCGCTACGAGGGGACAGCGGGCATCAGCCCCAGCATTTT. Translated: CASSLRGDSGHQPQHF.

The CDR3 region is CASSRDRVDTGELFF. CDR3 coding DNA: TGTGCCAGCTCCCGTGACAGGGTGGACACCGGGGAGCTGTTTTTT. The gene calls are TRBV7-2 and TRBJ2-2, with TRBD1 identical over 7 bases. Germline CDR1 reads SGHTA; CDR2 reads FQGNSA. V shed 8 bases and J 3 bases; nucleotides not matched to a gene: 9. This CDR3 is built from 15 residues.

The rearrangement joins TRBV4-3 to TRBJ2-1; maybe TRBD1 (5 bases). Per the germline V gene, CDR1 is LGHNA and CDR2 is YSLEER. The V and J ends lost 0 bases and 8 bases respectively, with 14 bases between them. This CDR3 has 15 residues. The CDR3 spells CASSQDIQENDEQFF. The DNA for the CDR3 is TGCGCCAGCAGCCAAGATATACAGGAGAACGATGAGCAGTTCTTC.

The CDR3 sequence is CASKRDDRGYSGYTF. As DNA, the CDR3 is TGTGCCAGCAAGAGGGACGACAGGGGGTACTCCGGCTACACCTTC. V and J are TRBV27 and TRBJ1-2, with TRBD1 identical over 9 bases. Per germline, CDR1 MNHEY and CDR2 SMNVEV (reference sequence). The V segment lost 7 bases and the J segment 8 bases; nucleotides outside the gene matches: 14. CDR3 length: 15 amino acids.

V gene TRBV18 combines with J gene TRBJ1-5; D gene unclear. Trimming cost V 5 bases and J 3 bases, with 8 bases left between them. The CDR3 loop spans 13 amino acids. The germline V gene has CDR1 KGHSH and CDR2 LQKENI. The CDR3 DNA reads TGTGCCAGCTCAGACACGTACAATCAGCCCCAGCATTTT. Its translation is CASSDTYNQPQHF.

This chain joins TRBV5-1 and TRBJ1-3, with D maybe TRBD1 (6 bases). The CDR3 runs 15 residues. V shed 5 bases and J shed 2 bases, with 14 bases lying between them. Germline loops: CDR1 SGHRS, CDR2 YFSETQ. CDR3 sequence (DNA): TGCGCCAGCAGGAAAGGGACATTCGCTGGAAACACCATATATTTT. Protein product: CASRKGTFAGNTIYF.

The chain has TRBV7-6 and TRBJ2-1, with a possible D match to TRBD2 (5 bases). Between the trimmed V and J ends, which lost 2 bases and 10 bases, there was a span of 21 bases. The CDR3 totals 16 residues. Germline V gene data show CDR1 as SGHVS and CDR2 as FNYEAQ. The CDR3 DNA reads TGTGCCAGCAGCTTAATTGATGGGAGCGATACAAGGGAGCAGTTCTTC. Protein sequence: CASSLIDGSDTREQFF.

The rearrangement uses TRBV28 and TRBJ2-2, with 10 positions matching TRBD2. The CDR3 runs to 18 residues. Germline CDR1 reads MDHEN; CDR2 reads SYDVKM. V lost 6 bases, J lost 3 bases, and 13 bases stayed unmatched. This CDR3 is CASSQGTAGTSDTGELFF. The CDR3 bases are TGTGCCAGCAGCCAGGGGACGGCCGGGACTAGCGACACCGGGGAGCTGTTTTTT.

This clone was recorded a few times. The chain combines TRBV15 with TRBJ2-2; no clear D gene. This CDR3 region has 16 residues. Germline-derived CDR1 and CDR2 are LNHNV and YYDKDF (reference sequence). V lost 4 bases and J 1 base, leaving 13 bases between the germline ends. The CDR3 nucleotides read TGTGCCACCAGCACTCTTTTACGAGGGAACACCGGGGAGCTGTTTTTT. It translates to CATSTLLRGNTGELFF.

The rearrangement links TRBV6-6 to TRBJ1-1; D remains unclear. Germline V gene data show CDR1 as MNHNY and CDR2 as SVGAGI (reference sequence). Trimming cost V 2 bases and J 1 base, with 8 bases left between them. CDR3 length: 14 amino acids. The CDR3 sequence is CASSYREENTEAFF. DNA of the CDR3: TGTGCCAGCAGTTACCGAGAGGAGAACACTGAAGCTTTCTTT.

The chain joins TRBV6-4 to TRBJ2-7; D perhaps matches TRBD1 (6 bases). The CDR3 extends over 17 amino acids. The germline V and J ends were trimmed by 2 bases and 3 bases, with 20 bases remaining between them. Germline CDR1 reads MRHNA; CDR2 reads SNTAGT. CDR3 residues: CASSDPLRQVRYYEQYF. CDR3 sequence (DNA): TGTGCCAGCAGTGACCCACTAAGACAGGTAAGATACTACGAGCAGTACTTC.

This clone showed up just a few times. The CDR3 DNA is TGTGCCAGCAGTAGGCTAGCGGGAGCCGGGGGAGAGACCCAGTACTTC. Translating gives CASSRLAGAGGETQYF. The rearrangement links TRBV25-1 to TRBJ2-5; 10 nucleotides align to TRBD2. CDR1 and CDR2 from the germline V gene are MGHDK and SYGVNS. The CDR3 consists of 16 residues. Germline trimming cut 5 bases from V and 4 bases from J; bases unmatched to any gene: 10.

The V gene is TRBV7-6, the J gene TRBJ2-7; D uncertain. The V end lost 0 bases, the J end lost 5 bases, and 8 bases lay between the germline ends. Germline lookup yields CDR1 SGHVS and CDR2 FNYEAQ. The CDR3 length is 13 residues. CDR3 DNA: TGTGCCAGCAGCTTAGCCGAGATCCACGAGCAGTACTTC. This sequence encodes CASSLAEIHEQYF.

For the CDR3, the DNA is TGTGCCAGCAGCTTCGGGTCCTACGAGCAGTACTTC. It is translated as CASSFGSYEQYF. The gene calls are TRBV7-2 and TRBJ2-7; D not resolved. The germline CDR1 and CDR2 sequences are SGHTA and FQGNSA. The CDR3 consists of 12 residues. V lost 3 bases, J lost 1 base, and 4 bases lay in between. Complete variable domain (other parts from reference TRBV7-2 and TRBJ2-7): GAGVSQSPSNKVTEKGKDVELRCDPISGHTALYWYRQSLGQGLEFLIYFQGNSAPDKSGLPSDRFSAERTGGSVSTLTIQRTQQEDSAVYLCASSFGSYEQYFGPGTRLTVT.